This T cell receptor (beta chain) comes out of a study of shared clonotypes between healthy human individuals. As for the study in general: Donors, aged 18 to 49, were a couple of women and a few men.

Sequenced by immunoSEQ multiplex PCR; TCRdb stores in-frame clones only, minus some. This table has approximately 470,000 clones, 78% appearing once. Sequencing was carried out using PBMCs. The source of this sequence is a woman in her 40s in good health. Some clones in this sample may be carry-over from other donors' samples.

CDR3 sequence: CAWSKGGMIYEQYF. CDR3 DNA sequence: TGTGCCTGGAGTAAGGGGGGAATGATTTACGAGCAGTACTTC. The rearrangement uses TRBV30 and TRBJ2-7; D is possibly TRBD1 or TRBD2 (6 bases each). There are 14 residues in the CDR3. The germline CDR1 and CDR2 sequences are GTSNPN and SVGIG (reference sequence). V was clipped by 2 bases and J by 4 bases, with 15 bases between them.